Listed below are T cell receptor beta chains from one sample, sequenced in a study of vaccination and CD4 T cells after COVID-19. TCRdb analysed the PCR reads with MiXCR anew, one entry per CDR3 protein. The repertoire has 11,000 to 15,000 distinct CDR3 sequences, around 60% of them found once; the top ten carry less than 20%. Antigen specificity for these receptors is unknown. Sequenced sample: CD4+ T cells from blood, cultured in vitro. These receptors originate from a human donor who had recovered from COVID-19. The CDR3 runs from the conserved cysteine through the conserved F or W. A D gene is named only where the DNA matches it firmly. Rows may omit the clone size; those that give it use once, few, many or a size class.

cdr3_nt | cdr3_aa | cdr3_length | clone_size | j_call | d_call | v_call
TGTGCCAGCATCCCCGGGGGGGGGATCTACGAGCAGTACTTC | CASIPGGGIYEQYF | 14 | NA | TRBJ2-7 | TRBD2 | TRBV6-1
TGCGCCAGCAGACCCGGGACAGGGGGCTATGGCTACACCTTC | CASRPGTGGYGYTF | 14 | NA | TRBJ1-2 | TRBD1 | TRBV5-1
TGTGCCAGCAGCCGCGACGGCCGGAACACTGAAGCTTTCTTT | CASSRDGRNTEAFF | 14 | NA | TRBJ1-1 | NA | TRBV6-1
TGTGCCAGCAGCTTATCAGGGGCAGAAGCTTTCTTT | CASSLSGAEAFF | 12 | NA | TRBJ1-1 | NA | TRBV7-2
TGCAGTGCTAGACCCCGCGAGGGTCGTACTGAAGCTTTCTTT | CSARPREGRTEAFF | 14 | few | TRBJ1-1 | NA | TRBV20-1
TGTGCCAGCAGCCCCAGAGGGGGGGCTGGGGCCAACGTCCTGACTTTC | CASSPRGGAGANVLTF | 16 | NA | TRBJ2-6 | NA | TRBV11-2
TGTGCCAGCGCCCTGAGCAGGAACCAAGAGACCCAGTACTTC | CASALSRNQETQYF | 14 | large | TRBJ2-5 | NA | TRBV27
TGTGCCAGCAGTTTCCAGGGGATCTCTGGAAACACCATATATTTT | CASSFQGISGNTIYF | 15 | few | TRBJ1-3 | NA | TRBV6-5
TGTGCCAGCAGTGCATATACCGGGACTAGCGGGACGTTTCGGGCAGATACGCAGTATTTT | CASSAYTGTSGTFRADTQYF | 20 | few | TRBJ2-3 | TRBD2 | TRBV25-1
TGTGCCATCAGTGGAGGGACTGGGAACAATGAGCAGTTCTTC | CAISGGTGNNEQFF | 14 | NA | TRBJ2-1 | NA | TRBV10-3
TGTGCCAGCAGTTCCCGACCCCCGGGGACAGGGCTTAACTATGGCTACACCTTC | CASSSRPPGTGLNYGYTF | 18 | NA | TRBJ1-2 | TRBD1 | TRBV6-5
TGTGCCAGCAGCTTGGAGCCAGGGGTTGAAGCTTTCTTT | CASSLEPGVEAFF | 13 | few | TRBJ1-1 | NA | TRBV5-4
TGTGCCAGCAGTCTACTAACGTTTTCGACCGGGGAGCTGTTTTTT | CASSLLTFSTGELFF | 15 | NA | TRBJ2-2 | NA | TRBV6-2/TRBV6-3
TGTGCCAGCAGCTTAGCCTTCCGGGCTAGAATGAACACTGAAGCTTTCTTT | CASSLAFRARMNTEAFF | 17 | once | TRBJ1-1 | NA | TRBV7-8